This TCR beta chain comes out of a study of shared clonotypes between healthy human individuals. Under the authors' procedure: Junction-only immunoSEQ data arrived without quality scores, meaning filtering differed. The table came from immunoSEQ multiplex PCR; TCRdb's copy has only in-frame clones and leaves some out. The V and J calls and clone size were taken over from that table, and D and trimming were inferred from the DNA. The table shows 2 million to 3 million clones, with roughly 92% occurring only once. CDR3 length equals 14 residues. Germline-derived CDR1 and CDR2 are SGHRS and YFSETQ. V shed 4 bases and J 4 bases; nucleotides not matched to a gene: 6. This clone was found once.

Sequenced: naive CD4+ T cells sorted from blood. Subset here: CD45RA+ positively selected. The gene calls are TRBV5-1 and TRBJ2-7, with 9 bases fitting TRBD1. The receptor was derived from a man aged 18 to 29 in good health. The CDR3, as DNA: TGCGCCAGCAGCAGGACAGGGGACGTTTACGAGCAGTACTTC. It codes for CASSRTGDVYEQYF.